Sequencing of this T cell receptor (beta chain) was carried out in a study of shared clonotypes between healthy human individuals. Profiled with immunoSEQ multiplex PCR; TCRdb holds only in-frame clones, not every one. Found here are around 990,000 clones, roughly 80% of them singletons; the top ten hold 0.89%. Per the germline V gene, CDR1 is SGHRS and CDR2 is YFSETQ. Trimming pared 0 bases from V and 5 bases from J, leaving 10 bases between. CDR3 length: 14 residues. This sequence originates from a young man in good health. Some clones in this sample may be carry-over from other donors' samples. V usage is TRBV5-1 and J usage is TRBJ2-3, with D possibly matching TRBD2 (6 bases). Sequences were obtained from memory CD4+ T cells from PBMCs. Subset defined: CD45RA-negative fraction. The DNA of the CDR3 is TGCGCCAGCAGCTTGGTGACGACTAGAGATACGCAGTATTTT. Protein sequence: CASSLVTTRDTQYF.